Each of the 11 T cell receptor beta chains below was sequenced from the same sample in a study of radiotherapy plus CTLA-4 blockade in lung cancer. Libraries were prepared by immunoSEQ multiplex PCR; TCRdb keeps only in-frame clonotypes and omits some of them. The table includes around 85,000 clones, 75% to 90% detected once. The sequencing here drew on peripheral blood, taken from a patient treated with radiotherapy plus ipilimumab. Receptors originate from a human donor with non-small cell lung cancer who had a partial response to radiotherapy plus ipilimumab.

CDR3 sequence (DNA): TGTGCCAGCAGCCGCGCTAGCGGGAGAAATGAGCAGTTCTTC. As protein: CASSRASGRNEQFF. The chain is built from TRBV11-3 and TRBJ2-1, with 10 nucleotides matching TRBD2. This CDR3 is built from 14 residues. Germline loops: CDR1 SGHNT, CDR2 YENEEA. V lost 5 bases and J lost 7; bases outside the gene matches: 5.

By sample share, this clone is medium-sized. In the same sample, other DNA sequences code for this CDR3. This sequence joins TRBV2 and TRBJ1-5, with D perhaps TRBD1 (6 bases). V lost 1 base to trimming and J lost 4 bases, with 8 bases between them. The CDR3 is 14 amino acids. From germline, CDR1 is SNHLY and CDR2 FYNNEI. CDR3 residues: CASSEGQGNQPQHF. As DNA, the CDR3 is TGTGCCAGCAGTGAAGGGCAGGGGAATCAGCCCCAGCATTTT.

This chain connects TRBV10-3 to TRBJ2-5, with 8 bases aligning to TRBD1. Germline V gene lookup returns CDR1 ENHRY and CDR2 SYGVKD. This CDR3 comprises 14 residues. The trim removed 6 bases at V and 2 bases at J, leaving 5 bases unmatched. CDR3 sequence reads: CAIRADRGQETQYF. CDR3 nucleotides: TGTGCCATCAGAGCCGACAGGGGACAAGAGACCCAGTACTTC.

In its sample, this clone was seen once. V usage is TRBV2 and J usage is TRBJ1-1; no clear D gene. Between the trimmed V and J ends, which lost 4 bases and 0 bases, there was a span of 6 bases. The CDR3 spans 13 residues. CDR1 SNHLY and CDR2 FYNNEI come from the germline V gene. CDR3 loop: CASSVEVNTEAFF. The CDR3 DNA follows: TGTGCCAGCAGTGTAGAGGTGAACACTGAAGCTTTCTTT.

The chain recombines TRBV25-1 with TRBJ1-5; D is perhaps TRBD1 (6 bases). The V end lost 6 bases, the J end lost 7 bases, and 13 bases lay between the germline ends. Germline V CDR1 and CDR2: MGHDK, SYGVNS. The CDR3 contains 13 residues. As DNA, the CDR3 is TGTGCCAGCAGGGGAACAGGGTTGCAGCCCCAGCATTTT. It specifies CASRGTGLQPQHF. The variable domain in full, with the rest retrieved from reference TRBV25-1 and TRBJ1-5, is EADIYQTPRYLVIGTGKKITLECSQTMGHDKMYWYQQDPGMELHLIHYSYGVNSTEKGDLSSESTVSRIRTEHFPLTLESARPSHTSQYLCASRGTGLQPQHFGDGTRLSIL.

The chain is built from TRBV5-1 and TRBJ1-2; 7 nucleotides match TRBD1. The CDR3 is 15 amino acids. Per the germline V gene, CDR1 is SGHRS and CDR2 is YFSETQ. The V gene end was trimmed by 4 bases and the J gene end by 5 bases; junction bases not matched to a gene: 11. The CDR3 DNA sequence: TGCGCCAGCAGCGCGGGACAGCTTAGCTCATATGGCTACACCTTC. Translated: CASSAGQLSSYGYTF.

J is TRBJ2-3 and V is TRBV5-4; D is uncertain. V lost 2 bases and J 2 bases, leaving 12 bases between the germline ends. This CDR3 contains 15 residues. Germline V gives CDR1 SGHNT, CDR2 YYREEE (reference sequence). CDR3 sequence reads: CASSFPSYYTDTQYF. In DNA, the CDR3 is TGTGCCAGCAGCTTTCCTTCTTATTACACAGATACGCAGTATTTT.

CDR3 bases: TGTGCCAGCAAGGCTAGCGCGAACACAGATACGCAGTATTTT. This codes for CASKASANTDTQYF. The genes are TRBV6-4 and TRBJ2-3; maybe TRBD2 (6 bases). V was cut by 7 bases and J by 2 bases, with 13 bases left in between. This CDR3 spans 14 amino acids. The germline V gene has CDR1 MRHNA and CDR2 SNTAGT.

The gene calls are TRBV18 and TRBJ1-4; D unclear. CDR1 is KGHSH and CDR2 is LQKENI in the germline V gene. Trimming took 1 base from V and 8 from J, leaving 11 bases between them. This CDR3 has 14 residues. The CDR3 sequence: CASSPQGGLEKLFF. For the CDR3, the DNA is TGTGCCAGCTCACCACAGGGAGGGCTGGAAAAACTGTTTTTT.

This clone was counted a single time. The V and J genes are TRBV7-9 and TRBJ2-2; 8 bases line up with TRBD2. There are 14 residues in the CDR3. Germline V lookup: CDR1 SEHNR, CDR2 FQNEAQ (reference sequence). V lost 7 bases to trimming and J lost 6 bases; unmatched junction nucleotides: 7. CDR3 DNA: TGTGCCAGCATCTACGGGGGGGCCCCCGGGGAGCTGTTTTTT. Protein sequence: CASIYGGAPGELFF.

The chain employs TRBV27 and TRBJ2-4; 8 nucleotides match TRBD1. Germline CDR1 MNHEY, CDR2 SMNVEV (reference sequence). V shed 5 bases and J 7 bases; nucleotides not matched to a gene: 7. This CDR3 is 14 amino acids long. The CDR3 is CASSLSTGANIQYF. As DNA, the CDR3 is TGTGCCAGCAGTCTGTCGACAGGGGCGAACATTCAGTACTTC.